This T cell receptor beta chain was retrieved from a study of blood T cell repertoires in COVID-19. With 1 base removed from V and 0 bases from J, the gap between germline ends came to 5 bases. CDR3 length equals 14 residues. Germline CDR1 is SGHTA and CDR2 is FQGNSA. The data were produced by immunoSEQ multiplex PCR, yet TCRdb's version contains in-frame clones alone and is incomplete. The sample lists roughly 150,000 clones, approximately 84% seen once, with less than 3% in the top ten. This receptor was obtained from an elderly woman with COVID-19, enrolled during active disease. Source material: peripheral blood. V usage is TRBV7-2 and J usage is TRBJ2-3; the D is unclear. The CDR3 region is CASSLELSTDTQYF. CDR3 bases: TGTGCCAGCAGCTTAGAGCTTAGCACAGATACGCAGTATTTT. The entire variable domain, with the rest obtained from reference TRBV7-2 and TRBJ2-3, is as follows: GAGVSQSPSNKVTEKGKDVELRCDPISGHTALYWYRQSLGQGLEFLIYFQGNSAPDKSGLPSDRFSAERTGGSVSTLTIQRTQQEDSAVYLCASSLELSTDTQYFGPGTRLTVL.